These T cell receptor beta chains were read from a single sample in a study of T cells in Graves' hyperthyroidism and ophthalmopathy. TCRdb reanalysed the multiplex PCR reads using MiXCR and keeps one entry per CDR3 protein. The repertoire holds about 250,000 distinct CDR3 sequences, with roughly 22% as singletons. The sequenced material came from blood. Every receptor here comes from a woman aged 40-49 years with Graves' ophthalmopathy. CDR3s include the opening cysteine and the closing phenylalanine or tryptophan. A D gene is named only where the DNA matches it firmly. Not all rows give a size; the values are once, few, many and, for expanded clones, a class.

CDR3: CSALVVSRDNQPQHF; DNA: TGCAGTGCTCTAGTAGTTTCCAGGGACAATCAGCCCCAGCATTTT; J: TRBJ1-5; D: .; size: .; V: TRBV20-1; length: 15
CDR3: CASSLDPFMIETQYF; DNA: TGCGCCAGCAGCTTGGATCCCTTTATGATCGAGACCCAGTACTTC; J: TRBJ2-5; D: .; size: few; V: TRBV5-1; length: 15
CDR3: CASSLTNYGYTF; DNA: TGTGCCAGCAGTTTGACTAACTATGGCTACACCTTC; J: TRBJ1-2; D: .; size: many; V: TRBV12-3/TRBV12-4; length: 12
CDR3: CAWSVLRGLDGYTF; DNA: TGTGCCTGGAGTGTACTTAGGGGTCTGGATGGCTACACCTTC; J: TRBJ1-2; D: .; size: .; V: TRBV30; length: 14
CDR3: CSARRGSSSYEQYF; DNA: TGCAGTGCTAGGAGGGGGAGTAGCTCCTACGAGCAGTACTTC; J: TRBJ2-7; D: .; size: many; V: TRBV20-1; length: 14
CDR3: CASSNTYEQYF; DNA: TGTGCCAGCAGTAATACCTACGAGCAGTACTTC; J: TRBJ2-7; D: .; size: many; V: TRBV6-5; length: 11
CDR3: CASSLESGFNTEAFF; DNA: TGTGCCAGCAGTTTAGAGTCAGGGTTCAACACTGAAGCTTTCTTT; J: TRBJ1-1; D: .; size: many; V: TRBV27; length: 15
CDR3: CASSAGGSEEKLFF; DNA: TGTGCCAGCAGTGCCGGGGGTTCGGAGGAAAAACTGTTTTTT; J: TRBJ1-4; D: .; size: few; V: TRBV12-3/TRBV12-4; length: 14
CDR3: CASSFAGDLYYGYTF; DNA: TGTGCCAGCAGTTTCGCTGGGGATCTTTACTATGGCTACACCTTC; J: TRBJ1-2; D: .; size: .; V: TRBV28; length: 15
CDR3: CASSYVGDSNQPQHF; DNA: TGTGCCAGCAGTTACGTCGGGGATAGCAATCAGCCCCAGCATTTT; J: TRBJ1-5; D: .; size: .; V: TRBV6-2/TRBV6-3; length: 15
CDR3: CASSLSLGSEAFF; DNA: TGTGCCAGCAGTTTAAGTTTAGGCAGCGAAGCTTTCTTT; J: TRBJ1-1; D: .; size: .; V: TRBV12-3/TRBV12-4; length: 13
CDR3: CATSDRKGRTGYTF; DNA: TGTGCCACCAGTGACCGGAAGGGGAGGACCGGCTACACCTTC; J: TRBJ1-2; D: .; size: .; V: TRBV6-1; length: 14
CDR3: CASSDTWGGIHEQYF; DNA: TGTGCCAGCAGCGACACGTGGGGGGGGATCCACGAGCAGTACTTC; J: TRBJ2-7; D: TRBD2; size: many; V: TRBV7-2; length: 15